The following is a TCR beta chain sequence with its context. Its antigen specificity is not known. No quality values exist for individual bases; no much larger clone is one base distant. CDR1 MDHEN and CDR2 SYDVKM were looked up in the germline V gene. Cut back by 4 bases and 2 bases, the V and J ends lie 15 bases apart. The CDR3 runs 15 amino acids, cysteine and phenylalanine included. Only the CDR3 DNA stays, 45 bases, in frame from base 1. These data originate in a study of human T cells and chemical hapten exposure (dated by TCRdb to the early 2020s). For context, the study as a whole: For sensitization, 2% DPC in acetone was applied to a 2 cm by 2 cm area of upper inner arm skin. Weekly therapeutic DPC doses were additionally applied to the scalp of patients throughout the roughly 25-week study period. Patch tests used Finn chambers with 0.01% DPC on the upper back, scored after 6 days by International Contact Dermatitis Research Group standards. Most of the patients in the cohort were female, and the cohort covered alopecia areata with under or over 50% scalp involvement, alopecia totalis and alopecia universalis. The libraries were sequenced as a pool, and the TCR yield per sample differed mostly because of small variations in library volumes within the pool. The study tracked peripheral blood TCR repertoire changes in vivo during primary and secondary sensitization to the hapten diphenylcyclopropenone (DPC) in alopecia patients. Blood samples were taken from patients before sensitization (week 0) and at 2, 6 and about 24 weeks after DPC sensitization. Roughly 30 alopecia patients provided blood for TCR sequencing at one to four time points (pre-sensitization, 2, 6 and 24 weeks).

What the work shows at the level of the full study, not this receptor alone: Significantly more large CDR3 similarity clusters were formed by expanded TCRs than by pre-sensitization or healthy control sets, consistent with antigen-driven responses. Patch test score correlated positively with the number of PT1 expanded TCRs, reaching significance at thresholds 8, 16 and 32 but not at 4. Because all patients had alopecia, a presumed autoimmune disease, the immune response of the patients might differ from that of healthy individuals. After repeated subsampling, changes were observed in the strength of the expansion versus patch-test correlation and in the threshold at which the correlation became significant. DPC sensitization did not change the number of TCRs with a frequency above 1 in 1000, and there was no evidence of changes in global repertoire structure.

Library method: RACE. TCRdb shows the sequencer as NextSeq 500. Library preparation attached unique molecular identifiers to individual cDNA molecules for quantitative, reproducible TCR counting. For every blood RNA sample, sequencing covered both the TCR alpha and TCR beta chains. The original pipeline was this. Samples had a median of roughly 98,000 TCRs, with a range from roughly 23,224 to 750,000. V, J and CDR3 annotation of the TCR reads was performed with the Decombinator software suite. Every sample was subsampled to the same number of TCRs (28,000) for the PS versus PT1 abundance plots. Expanded TCRs were defined as absent before sensitization and observed at least eight times at the 2-week time point. TCRdb took the public reads, trimmed them with fastp at Q25, ran MiXCR for clone calling and kept in-frame beta chains. Each entry is one CDR3 protein sequence, shown with its most common DNA and genes. What appears here as the V and J calls and clone size reflects TCRdb's work, not the paper's. For this sample the table gives more than 150,000 distinct CDR3 sequences, of which around 30% were detected only once. Of the sample, less than 3% is held by the ten largest clones.

Read against the paper, the sample's time point label means: pre-sensitization, week 0. According to the study, the label for this sample's treatment or condition signals: therapeutic diphenylcyclopropenone sensitization with weekly scalp DPC. At each patch-test visit, blood was drawn before the patch test was applied. Patients were eligible if aged 18 to 70, diagnosed with alopecia and judged suitable for DPC therapy, and pregnant patients were excluded. Total RNA was extracted from unfractionated whole blood that had been collected in Tempus Blood RNA tubes. This TCR derives from a woman younger than 45 with alopecia areata. Some clones in this sample may be carry-over from other donors' samples. The V gene is TRBV28 and the J gene is TRBJ2-7, with TRBD1 perhaps the D gene, on 5 matching bases. The material was whole blood, obtained in connection with sensitization to the hapten diphenylcyclopropenone (DPC). The DNA sequence follows: TGTGCCAGCAGTTCCCTCGACAGACTCCCCTACGAGCAGTACTTC. Its amino acids are CASSSLDRLPYEQYF. When the CDR3 is completed using the reference TRBV28 and TRBJ2-7 genes on either side, the full variable domain is DVKVTQSSRYLVKRTGEKVFLECVQDMDHENMFWYRQDPGLGLRLIYFSYDVKMKEKGDIPEGYSVSREKKERFSLILESASTNQTSMYLCASSSLDRLPYEQYFGPGTRLTVT.